The 11 T cell receptor beta chains below were found in one sample sequenced in a study of blood T cell repertoires in COVID-19. Using immunoSEQ multiplex PCR, the repertoire was profiled, and TCRdb retains in-frame clones only, with some absent. The data hold 450,000 or so clones, with about 91% observed a single time. Sequencing was carried out using peripheral blood. The receptor set was obtained from a man aged 18-30 years with COVID-19, enrolled during active disease.

The V and J genes are TRBV24-1 and TRBJ2-1, with 9 bases identical to TRBD2. J was trimmed by 7 bases and V by 1 base; bases with no gene match: 7. Looked up from germline, CDR1 is KGHDR and CDR2 is SFDVKD. This CDR3 is built from 16 residues. The DNA for the CDR3 is TGTGCCACCAGTGATTTTGGGCGGGGGGGCAAGAATGAGCAGTTCTTC. Protein: CATSDFGRGGKNEQFF.

The chain uses TRBV6-5 and TRBJ2-7; TRBD2 matches at 10 bases. V dropped 5 bases and J dropped 0; count of bases not matched to a gene: 1. Per the germline V gene, CDR1 is MNHEY and CDR2 is SVGAGI. The CDR3 has 14 residues. Here the CDR3 DNA reads TGTGCCAGCAGTCGACTAGCGGGCTCCTACGAGCAGTACTTC. Protein product: CASSRLAGSYEQYF.

The DNA for the CDR3 is TGTGCCAGCAGTTGGACTAGCGGAGACTACAATGAGCAGTTCTTC. Protein: CASSWTSGDYNEQFF. J is TRBJ2-1 and V is TRBV27; 10 nucleotides agree with TRBD2. Germline CDR1 reads MNHEY; CDR2 reads SMNVEV (reference sequence). The CDR3 has 15 residues. J gave up 3 bases and V 4 bases, and 3 bases lay outside the gene matches.

The J gene is TRBJ2-5, the V gene TRBV27; 9 nucleotides line up with TRBD1. Losses at the gene ends were 6 bases for V and 5 bases for J; bases not matched to a gene: 4. This CDR3 region has 13 residues. CDR1 MNHEY and CDR2 SMNVEV come from the germline V gene (reference sequence). CDR3: CASRKGQGETQYF. In nucleotides, the CDR3 is TGTGCCAGCAGAAAAGGACAGGGGGAGACCCAGTACTTC.

The chain carries TRBV11-3 and TRBJ2-7; TRBD2 matches at 8 bases. Germline V CDR1 and CDR2: SGHNT, YENEEA. J lost 6 bases, V lost 4 bases, and 11 bases had no gene match. This CDR3 is 15 amino acids long. This CDR3 is CASSSQSGRSGEQYF. CDR3 in DNA: TGTGCCAGCAGCTCACAAAGCGGGAGATCGGGCGAGCAGTACTTC.

The chain carries TRBV6-5 and TRBJ2-5, with TRBD1 as a possible D gene (5 bases). The CDR3 consists of 15 residues. Germline assignment: CDR1 MNHEY and CDR2 SVGAGI. Trimming left V 6 bases short and J 1 base short, with 15 bases between. CDR3 nucleotides: TGTGCCAGCAGCATCACTCAGGGCGCCCAAGAGACCCAGTACTTC. It encodes CASSITQGAQETQYF.

The V gene is TRBV7-9, the J gene TRBJ2-7, with D unresolved. Trimming removed 5 bases at V and 1 base at J, with 3 bases between. The CDR3 has 11 residues. The germline CDR1 and CDR2 sequences are SEHNR and FQNEAQ (reference sequence). The CDR3 region has the DNA TGTGCCAGCAGCGAGTCCTACGAGCAGTACTTC. As protein: CASSESYEQYF.

V is TRBV14 and J is TRBJ2-3; TRBD1 matches 7 bases. V dropped 5 bases and J dropped 2; count of bases not matched to a gene: 4. In germline, CDR1 is SGHDN, CDR2 FVKESK. The CDR3 is 14 residues long. The CDR3 bases are TGTGCCAGCAGCTGGGACAGCTACACAGATACGCAGTATTTT. As protein: CASSWDSYTDTQYF.

The V gene is TRBV6-6, the J gene TRBJ2-7, with a tentative D call TRBD2 (6 bases). The germline gives CDR1 MNHNY, CDR2 SVGAGI (reference sequence). This CDR3 spans 15 amino acids. Trimming shortened V by 2 bases and J by 3 bases, and 14 bases separated the two germline ends. CDR3 region: CASSYSEGTFYEQYF. The CDR3, as DNA: TGTGCCAGCAGTTACAGCGAAGGGACTTTCTACGAGCAGTACTTC.

The sample holds a few counts of this clone. This chain links TRBV7-4 with TRBJ1-6; 7 positions agree with TRBD1. This CDR3 region has 20 residues. Trimming took 5 bases from V and 9 from J; bases not matched to a gene: 25. CDR1 is SGHVT and CDR2 is SQSDAQ in the germline V gene. The CDR3 region is CASSLNRGADRCKMISPLHF. The CDR3 region has the DNA TGTGCCAGCAGCCTAAACAGGGGTGCAGATAGGTGTAAAATGATTTCACCCCTCCACTTT.

This chain connects TRBV12-3 or TRBV12-4 to TRBJ1-2; D ambiguous. Trimming cost V 8 bases and J 4 bases, with 11 bases left between them. The CDR3 contains 12 residues. The CDR3 sequence is CASSRGSYGYTF. The DNA for the CDR3 is TGTGCCAGCTCTCGAGGGTCCTATGGCTACACCTTC.